A single sample is the source of the 21 T cell receptor beta chains below, sequenced in a study of cytomegalovirus exposure and HLA in healthy donors. Vbeta (60) and Jbeta (13) primers were used in the PCR. TCRdb's table, derived via immunoSEQ multiplex PCR, lists solely in-frame clones and lacks some. The table records tens of thousands of clones, approximately 75% of them present only once. Sequenced material: PBMCs. Receptors were obtained from a woman in her thirties or forties in good health and CMV-seropositive.

The CDR3: CASSLTGAASGELFF. The CDR3 bases are TGTGCCAGCAGCTTAACGGGGGCCGCGTCCGGGGAGCTGTTTTTT. The rearrangement joins TRBV7-3 to TRBJ2-2; perhaps TRBD1 as D (6 bases). This CDR3 comprises 15 residues. V was cut by 0 bases and J by 6 bases, with 11 bases left in between. Germline CDR1 SGHTA, CDR2 FQGTGA. The variable domain in full, completed from reference TRBV7-3 and TRBJ2-2, reads GAGVSQTPSNKVTEKGKYVELRCDPISGHTALYWYRQSLGQGPEFLIYFQGTGAADDSGLPNDRFFAVRPEGSVSTLKIQRTERGDSAVYLCASSLTGAASGELFFGEGSRLTVL.

The rearrangement links TRBV5-6 to TRBJ2-7; possible D gene TRBD2, 6 bases. Germline V gene data show CDR1 as SGHDT and CDR2 as YYEEEE. The CDR3 consists of 15 residues. V lost 4 bases to trimming and J lost 3 bases, with 17 bases between them. CDR3 in amino acids: CASSPLASANYEQYF. CDR3 nucleotides: TGTGCCAGCAGCCCACTAGCTTCGGCCAACTACGAGCAGTACTTC.

The chain has TRBV6-5 and TRBJ2-3; 7 bases are a match to TRBD2. CDR3 size: 15 residues. Per germline, CDR1 MNHEY and CDR2 SVGAGI. Unmatched junction bases numbered 10, after V lost 6 bases and J lost 4 bases. CDR3 DNA sequence: TGTGCCAGCAGCCCGACTAGCTTTGGCCCAGATACGCAGTATTTT. This gives the protein CASSPTSFGPDTQYF.

The genes are TRBV11-2 and TRBJ2-5; weak D call: TRBD1 (5 bases). The germline CDR1 and CDR2 sequences are SGHAT and FQNNGV. The CDR3 has 14 residues. Between the trimmed V and J ends, which lost 5 bases and 2 bases, there was a span of 12 bases. CDR3 coding DNA: TGTGCCAGCAGCCAAAGACAGACACAAGAGACCCAGTACTTC. Translating it yields CASSQRQTQETQYF.

The chain employs TRBV29-1 and TRBJ2-5; D is unresolved. The CDR3 is 12 amino acids. V was cut by 7 bases and J by 4 bases, with 13 bases left in between. Germline loops: CDR1 SQVTM, CDR2 ANQGSEA. CDR3 in DNA: TGCAGCGCCGGAGACCCGGGAGAGACCCAGTACTTC. Amino acid sequence: CSAGDPGETQYF.

In its sample, this clone was seen a few times. The V and J genes are TRBV19 and TRBJ1-1; the D gene is possibly TRBD1 (5 bases). The length of the CDR3 is 14 residues. Between the trimmed V and J ends, which lost 3 bases and 4 bases, there was a span of 12 bases. Per germline, CDR1 LNHDA and CDR2 SQIVND (reference sequence). The CDR3 nucleotides are TGTGCCAGTAGTATTCGGGGGAGGGGCACTGAAGCTTTCTTT. Translated, it gives CASSIRGRGTEAFF.

The table lists this clone with a count of one. The CDR3 sequence is CASSLARANYGYTF. The DNA of the CDR3 is TGTGCCAGCAGCTTAGCCCGGGCTAACTATGGCTACACCTTC. The chain combines TRBV7-2 with TRBJ1-2; D gene unclear. Per the germline V gene, CDR1 is SGHTA and CDR2 is FQGNSA. The CDR3 loop spans 14 amino acids. V dropped 0 bases and J dropped 0 bases, with 5 bases sitting between them.

The chain employs TRBV6-6 and TRBJ2-2; TRBD1 matches 7 bases. J was trimmed by 2 bases and V by 6 bases; bases with no gene match: 6. Per germline, CDR1 MNHNY and CDR2 SVGAGI (reference sequence). This CDR3 has 15 residues. The CDR3 protein is CASSLGGVNTGELFF. CDR3 bases: TGTGCCAGCAGCTTAGGGGGCGTTAACACCGGGGAGCTGTTTTTT.

V usage is TRBV4-1 and J usage is TRBJ2-7; D is unresolved. The CDR3 covers 15 residues. CDR1 and CDR2 from the germline V gene are MGHRA and YSYEKL. Trimming shortened V by 0 bases and J by 4 bases, and 13 bases separated the two germline ends. Here the CDR3 DNA reads TGCGCCAGCAGCCAAGATTTTGCTCCTAATTACGAGCAGTACTTC. Its translation: CASSQDFAPNYEQYF.

This clone appeared a few times. The chain recombines TRBV6-1 with TRBJ1-1; D possibly corresponds to TRBD1 (6 bases). This CDR3 contains 11 residues. Germline CDR1 is MNHNS and CDR2 is SASEGT. Trimming left V 4 bases short and J 11 bases short, with 11 bases between. CDR3 protein: CASSGNREAFF. The CDR3 coding sequence is TGTGCCAGCAGTGGGAACAGGGAGGCTTTCTTT.

The rearrangement uses TRBV29-1 and TRBJ2-5, with 9 positions matching TRBD1. CDR3 length equals 13 residues. Germline V CDR1 and CDR2: SQVTM, ANQGSEA. CDR3 sequence (DNA): TGCACCTTGGGGGGTGGACAGGGGGAGACCCAGTACTTC. Residues: CTLGGGQGETQYF.

The J gene is TRBJ1-2, the V gene TRBV2; maybe TRBD1 (6 bases). Germline V CDR1 and CDR2: SNHLY, FYNNEI. This CDR3 is built from 13 residues. V lost 6 bases, J lost 2 bases, and 10 bases lay in between. The CDR3 DNA reads TGTGCCAGCAGCGGGACAACCAACTATGGCTACACCTTC. It specifies CASSGTTNYGYTF.

V usage is TRBV7-6 and J usage is TRBJ2-5; D is possibly TRBD2 (6 bases). From germline, CDR1 is SGHVS and CDR2 FNYEAQ. V was pared by 5 bases and J by 4 bases, with 14 bases between. This CDR3 contains 14 residues. The CDR3 DNA follows: TGTGCCAGCAGCCTCGGAGGAGGGGCAGAGACCCAGTACTTC. It encodes CASSLGGGAETQYF.

A few counts support this clone. The V and J genes are TRBV5-1 and TRBJ1-1; TRBD1 aligns across 11 bases. CDR1 and CDR2 (germline): SGHRS, YFSETQ. V was pared by 4 bases and J by 4 bases, with 6 bases of the junction left unmatched. This CDR3 is 15 amino acids long. DNA for the CDR3: TGCGCCAGCAGCGACGGACAGGGGGCGTTCACTGAAGCTTTCTTT. It is translated as CASSDGQGAFTEAFF. Full variable domain (missing parts from reference TRBV5-1 and TRBJ1-1): KAGVTQTPRYLIKTRGQQVTLSCSPISGHRSVSWYQQTPGQGLQFLFEYFSETQRNKGNFPGRFSGRQFSNSRSEMNVSTLELGDSALYLCASSDGQGAFTEAFFGQGTRLTVV.

This clone appeared a single time. The rearrangement joins TRBV14 to TRBJ2-3; 11 positions match TRBD2. V was pared by 3 bases and J by 10 bases, with 6 bases of the junction left unmatched. This CDR3 is built from 14 residues. Germline V gene data show CDR1 as SGHDN and CDR2 as FVKESK. CDR3 loop: CASSHWTSGSSQYF. CDR3 bases: TGTGCCAGCAGCCACTGGACTAGCGGGTCTTCGCAGTATTTT.

DNA of the CDR3: TGTGCCACCAGCAGAGGGGACAGTAACAATCAGCCCCAGCATTTT. As protein: CATSRGDSNNQPQHF. The chain carries TRBV15 and TRBJ1-5; TRBD1 matches 7 bases. Per germline, CDR1 LNHNV and CDR2 YYDKDF (reference sequence). The CDR3 is 15 amino acids. V dropped 1 base and J dropped 3; count of bases not matched to a gene: 3.

This clone has only a few counts. Additional DNA sequences in this sample encode the identical CDR3. V usage is TRBV6-1 and J usage is TRBJ1-5; the D gene is possibly TRBD1 (5 bases). Trimming cost V 5 bases and J 4 bases, with 15 bases left between them. Germline V lookup: CDR1 MNHNS, CDR2 SASEGT. This CDR3 region has 15 residues. Here the CDR3 reads CASSSPGGVNQPQHF. For the CDR3, the DNA is TGTGCCAGCAGTTCCCCGGGGGGGGTAAATCAGCCCCAGCATTTT.

This sequence joins TRBV15 and TRBJ2-3; tentatively, D is TRBD1 (5 bases). Looked up from germline, CDR1 is LNHNV and CDR2 is YYDKDF (reference sequence). The CDR3 runs to 14 residues. Trimming took 0 bases from V and 4 from J, leaving 8 bases between them. The CDR3 DNA is TGTGCCACCAGCAGAGATCTAGGGGCAGATACGCAGTATTTT. Amino acid sequence: CATSRDLGADTQYF.

This clone was observed a few times. The chain employs TRBV6-5 and TRBJ1-3, with D uncertain. CDR1 MNHEY and CDR2 SVGAGI come from the germline V gene. There are 13 residues in the CDR3. V dropped 9 bases and J dropped 2 bases, with 11 bases sitting between them. For the CDR3, the DNA is TGTGCCAGTCTGAGTTCTCCTGGAAACACCATATATTTT. Amino acids: CASLSSPGNTIYF.

This clone was counted a few times. The chain uses TRBV7-9 and TRBJ2-2; TRBD1 aligns across 7 bases. From germline, CDR1 is SEHNR and CDR2 FQNEAQ (reference sequence). Germline trimming cut 5 bases from V and 4 bases from J; bases unmatched to any gene: 7. The CDR3 loop spans 15 amino acids. CDR3 amino acids: CASSRGQAITGELFF. For the CDR3, the DNA is TGTGCCAGCAGCCGAGGACAGGCAATCACCGGGGAGCTGTTTTTT.

The chain couples TRBV6-5 to TRBJ1-2, with 9 bases lining up with TRBD1. V trimming: 6 bases; J trimming: 2 bases; junction bases outside the gene matches: 4. The length of the CDR3 is 14 residues. The germline V gene has CDR1 MNHEY and CDR2 SVGAGI. CDR3 amino acids: CASRHDRGNYGYTF. CDR3 in DNA: TGTGCCAGCAGACATGACAGGGGGAACTATGGCTACACCTTC.